Sequencing of this TCR beta chain was carried out in a study of human T cells and chemical hapten exposure. Study information: There were per-sample TCR yield variations, arising mainly from small pooled library volume differences.

Concerning this clonotype itself: Antigen unknown.

The CDR3 spans 14 residues. Trimming pared 4 bases from V and 2 bases from J, leaving 12 bases between. Germline V CDR1 and CDR2: MNHEY, SVGEGT. Each CDR3 protein gets one entry after TCRdb re-called the RACE reads with MiXCR. Of 190,000 or so distinct CDR3 sequences listed, more than 25% are singletons. The sample's time point: pre-sensitization, week 0. Described treatment: therapeutic diphenylcyclopropenone sensitization with weekly scalp DPC. Findings and limits, study-wide: Expanded TCR sets contained significantly more large CDR3 similarity clusters than controls.

This specimen consisted of whole blood, obtained in connection with sensitization to the hapten diphenylcyclopropenone (DPC). This TCR derives from a woman aged 25 to 39 with alopecia areata. Some clones in this sample may be carry-over from other donors' samples. The chain couples TRBV6-2 or TRBV6-3 to TRBJ2-7; possibly TRBD1 for D (6 bases). Here the CDR3 DNA reads TGTGCCAGCAGTTTACAGGGACCCACCTACGAGCAGTACTTC. Its protein is CASSLQGPTYEQYF.